Shown below are 4 T cell receptor beta chains from a single sample sequenced in a study of T cell repertoires in cytomegalovirus infection (dated by TCRdb to the late 2010s). The sequencing machine was an Illumina HiSeq 1500. Using fastp at Q25 and MiXCR, TCRdb reprocessed the public reads and kept productive beta chains. Each CDR3 protein gets just one entry, which takes the most common genes and DNA from the rows behind it. The sample contains fewer than 85,000 distinct CDR3 sequences, just under 4% of them found a single time. The top ten clonotypes cover roughly 22% of the sample. The specimen was PBMCs. Receptors were obtained from a human donor in good health (CMV status not recorded). Some clones in this sample may be carry-over from other donors' samples.

At least ten counts were recorded for this clonotype. This chain uses TRBV7-2 with TRBJ2-5; tentatively, D is TRBD2 (5 bases). Trimming removed 1 base from V and 0 bases from J, with 12 bases in between. The CDR3 has 16 residues. In germline, CDR1 is SGHTA, CDR2 FQGNSA. The DNA for the CDR3 is TGTGCCAGCAGCTTAGTGGCTAGCAGGTACCAAGAGACCCAGTACTTC. As protein: CASSLVASRYQETQYF.

In this sample, this clonotype turned up many times. The chain recombines TRBV7-2 with TRBJ2-7, with D possibly being TRBD1 or TRBD2 (6 bases each). The CDR3 loop spans 16 amino acids. The germline CDR1 and CDR2 sequences are SGHTA and FQGNSA. V shed 1 base and J shed 7 bases, with 20 bases lying between them. The DNA of the CDR3 is TGTGCCAGCAGCTTAGAATGGCGGAGGGGGGTGGGGGAGCAGTACTTC. Protein product: CASSLEWRRGVGEQYF.

This clonotype was observed many times. The chain joins TRBV7-2 to TRBJ1-1, with a possible D match to TRBD1 (5 bases). CDR3 length: 16 amino acids. The germline CDR1 and CDR2 sequences are SGHTA and FQGNSA. Trimming removed 0 bases at V and 5 bases at J, with 16 bases between. This CDR3 reads CASSLAPLGESTEAFF. In DNA form, the CDR3 reads TGTGCCAGCAGCTTAGCACCGCTGGGGGAGTCGACTGAAGCTTTCTTT. Together with reference TRBV7-2 and TRBJ1-1, the CDR3 gives the full variable domain: GAGVSQSPSNKVTEKGKDVELRCDPISGHTALYWYRQSLGQGLEFLIYFQGNSAPDKSGLPSDRFSAERTGGSVSTLTIQRTQQEDSAVYLCASSLAPLGESTEAFFGQGTRLTVV.

The rearrangement links TRBV7-3 to TRBJ2-3; D remains ambiguous. Per the germline V gene, CDR1 is SGHTA and CDR2 is FQGTGA. The CDR3 length is 17 residues. Trimming stripped 2 bases from V and 14 bases from J, with 29 bases between. The CDR3 protein is CASSLWSLGLVGSRRYF. CDR3 nucleotide sequence: TGTGCCAGCAGCTTATGGAGCTTAGGGCTCGTAGGCTCGCGCCGGTATTTT.